This T cell receptor (beta chain) was recovered during a study of patients and donors after allogeneic stem cell transplantation. This CDR3 comprises 15 residues. The V and J ends lost 3 bases and 5 bases, in that order; junction bases with no gene match: 2. TCRdb re-called the RT-PCR reads with MiXCR, one entry per CDR3 protein. This table has some 960,000 distinct CDR3 sequences, around 17% appearing once. V and J are TRBV12-3 or TRBV12-4 and TRBJ2-2; 11 positions agree with TRBD2. The TCR sequence derives from a human donor who was either an allogeneic HSCT recipient or a stem cell or donor lymphocyte infusion donor (not recorded which). It is not recorded whose cells these are; they may come from a transplant donor. The sequenced sample consisted of blood, either unsorted or a sorted T cell fraction (not recorded which). Here the CDR3 DNA reads TGTGCCAGCAGTTTCGCTAGCGGGAGGACCGGGGAGCTGTTTTTT. It is translated as CASSFASGRTGELFF.